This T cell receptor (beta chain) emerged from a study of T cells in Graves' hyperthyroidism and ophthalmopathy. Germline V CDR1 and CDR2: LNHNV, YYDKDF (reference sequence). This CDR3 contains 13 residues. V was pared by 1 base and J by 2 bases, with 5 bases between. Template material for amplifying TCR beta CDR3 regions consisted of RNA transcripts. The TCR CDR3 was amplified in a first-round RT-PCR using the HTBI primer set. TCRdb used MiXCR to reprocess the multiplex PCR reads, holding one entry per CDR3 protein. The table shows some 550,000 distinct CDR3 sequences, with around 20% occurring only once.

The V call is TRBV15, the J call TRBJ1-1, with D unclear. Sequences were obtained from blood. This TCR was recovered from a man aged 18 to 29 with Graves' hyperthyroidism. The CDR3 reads CATSRVGNTEAFF. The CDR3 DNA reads TGTGCCACCAGCAGAGTGGGTAACACTGAAGCTTTCTTT.